Below, one T cell receptor beta chain is given with its context. TCRdb re-analyzed the 5' RACE reads; it lists each CDR3 protein once, without DNA. The sample's table shows about 380,000 distinct CDR3 sequences. The template was total RNA from whole blood, with no T cell sorting. Germline V gene data show CDR1 as SEHNR and CDR2 as FQNEAQ (reference sequence). The CDR3 sequence is 12 residues long. The source of the sample is a study of monozygotic twins with inflammatory bowel disease. The chain couples TRBV7-9 to TRBJ1-1. This TCR derives from a human donor with ulcerative colitis or Crohn's disease, or a healthy co-twin of an affected twin (not recorded which). Sample: blood. The CDR3 spells CASSFSNTEAFF.